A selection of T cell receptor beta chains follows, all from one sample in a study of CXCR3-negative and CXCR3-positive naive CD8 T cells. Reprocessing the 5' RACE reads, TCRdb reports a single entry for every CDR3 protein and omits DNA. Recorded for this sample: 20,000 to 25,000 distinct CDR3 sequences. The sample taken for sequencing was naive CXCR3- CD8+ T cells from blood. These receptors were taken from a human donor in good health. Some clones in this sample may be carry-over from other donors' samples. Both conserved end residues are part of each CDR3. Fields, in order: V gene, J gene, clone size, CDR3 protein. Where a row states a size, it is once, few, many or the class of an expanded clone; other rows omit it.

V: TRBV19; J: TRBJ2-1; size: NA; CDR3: CASSTLSGTYNEQFF
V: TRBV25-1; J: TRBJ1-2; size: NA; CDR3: CASSGNYGYTF
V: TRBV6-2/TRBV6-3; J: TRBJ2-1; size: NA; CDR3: CASTLTGPYNEQFF
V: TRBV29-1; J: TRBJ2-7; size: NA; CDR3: CSVHPGQGYEQYF
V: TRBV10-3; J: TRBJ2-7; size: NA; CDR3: CAITAGGINEQYF
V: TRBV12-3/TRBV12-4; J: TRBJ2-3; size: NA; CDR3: CASSSGGGSQDTQYF
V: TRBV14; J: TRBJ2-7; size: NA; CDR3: CASSQQGPSYEQYF
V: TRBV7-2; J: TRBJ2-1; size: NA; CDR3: CASSSQALAGVVYNEQFF
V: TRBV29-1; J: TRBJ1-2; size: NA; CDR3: CSVVPEGSSDGYTF
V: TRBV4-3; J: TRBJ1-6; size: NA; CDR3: CASSQRPVVNSPLHF
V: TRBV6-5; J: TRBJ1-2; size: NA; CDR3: CASNRRGTGIYGYTF
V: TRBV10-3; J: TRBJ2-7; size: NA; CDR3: CAITEGSGGTYEQYF
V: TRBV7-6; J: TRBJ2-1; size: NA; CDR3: CASSRSGSGSYNEQFF
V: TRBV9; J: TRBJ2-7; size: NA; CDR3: CASSVAGNDEQYF
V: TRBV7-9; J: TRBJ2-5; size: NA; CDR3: CASSSQGFAETQYF
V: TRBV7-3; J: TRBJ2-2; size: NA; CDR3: CASSRPGHTNTGELFF
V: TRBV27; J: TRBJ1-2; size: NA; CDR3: CASSNRGPPNYGYTF
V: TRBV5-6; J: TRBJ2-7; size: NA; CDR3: CASSLGHLYEQYF
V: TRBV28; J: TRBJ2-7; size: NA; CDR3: CASSLGQSYEQYF
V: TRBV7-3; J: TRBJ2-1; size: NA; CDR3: CASSLMSGGPPNEQFF
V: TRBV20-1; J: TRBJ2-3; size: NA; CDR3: CSARDTSSTDTQYF
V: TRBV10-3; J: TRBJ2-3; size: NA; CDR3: CAISRGERTDTQYF
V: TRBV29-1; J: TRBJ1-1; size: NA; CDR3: CSVEGTMEAFF
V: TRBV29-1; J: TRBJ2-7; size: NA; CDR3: CSVKANYYEQYF
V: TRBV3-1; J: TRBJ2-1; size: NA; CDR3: CASSQSSSYEQFF
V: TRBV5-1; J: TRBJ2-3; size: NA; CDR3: CASSLSGGAILIDTQYF
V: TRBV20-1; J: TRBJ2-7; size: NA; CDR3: CSASPTSGTTYEQYF
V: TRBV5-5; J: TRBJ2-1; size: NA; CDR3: CASSGSGAYNEQFF
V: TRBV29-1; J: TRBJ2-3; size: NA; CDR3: CSVDGTVESVTQYF
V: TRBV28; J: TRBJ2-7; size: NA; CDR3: CASSATGGGGEQYF
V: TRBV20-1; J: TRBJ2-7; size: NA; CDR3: CSAPSPFFLYEQYF
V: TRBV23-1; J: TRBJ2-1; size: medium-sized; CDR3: CASSQPGLAGSYNEQFF
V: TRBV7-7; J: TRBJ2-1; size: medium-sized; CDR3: CASSAVLAGGRNEQFF
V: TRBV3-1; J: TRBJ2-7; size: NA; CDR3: CASSPGDTYEQYF
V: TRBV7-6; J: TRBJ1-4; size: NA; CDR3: CASSSSFQIRTNEKLFF
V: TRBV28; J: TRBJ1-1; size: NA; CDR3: CASSSFPGQGAEAFF
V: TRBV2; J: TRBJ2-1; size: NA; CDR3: CASRGAGLALDEQFF
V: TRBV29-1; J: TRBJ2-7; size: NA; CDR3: CSVEDGVSSYEQYF
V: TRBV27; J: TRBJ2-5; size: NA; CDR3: CASSWGQASQETQYF
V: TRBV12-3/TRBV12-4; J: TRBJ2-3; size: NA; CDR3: CASSLTGIPDTQYF
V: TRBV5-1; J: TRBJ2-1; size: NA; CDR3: CASSLYSEAENEQFF
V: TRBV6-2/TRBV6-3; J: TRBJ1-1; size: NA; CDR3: CASSYSGGGPEAFF
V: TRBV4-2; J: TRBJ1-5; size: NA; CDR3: CASSPYQGLSNQPQHF
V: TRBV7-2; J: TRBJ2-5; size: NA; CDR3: CASSPSGGAGLKGAQYF
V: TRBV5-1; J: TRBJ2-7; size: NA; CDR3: CASSLAGTSGSWEQYF
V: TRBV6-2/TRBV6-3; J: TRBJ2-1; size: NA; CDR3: CASATGGFNEQFF
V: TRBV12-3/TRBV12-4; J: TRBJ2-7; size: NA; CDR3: CASSLPRQLPYEQYF
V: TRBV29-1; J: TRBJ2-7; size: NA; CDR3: CSVNVQGISYEQYF
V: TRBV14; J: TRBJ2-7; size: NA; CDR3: CASSQLGPSYEQYF
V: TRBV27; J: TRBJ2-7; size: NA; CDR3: CASSPMTGRRVQYF
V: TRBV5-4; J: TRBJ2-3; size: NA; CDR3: CASRAGVADTQYF
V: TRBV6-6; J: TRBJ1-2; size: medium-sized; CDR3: CASSYSPRDKVNYGYTF
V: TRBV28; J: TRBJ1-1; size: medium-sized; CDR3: CASSYRGALNTEAFF
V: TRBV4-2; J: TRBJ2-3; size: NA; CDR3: CASSHAQAGGSDTQYF
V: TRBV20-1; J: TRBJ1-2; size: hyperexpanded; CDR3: CSARDLGGINYGYTF
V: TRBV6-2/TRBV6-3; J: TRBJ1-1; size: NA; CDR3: CASSYSGRSATEAFF
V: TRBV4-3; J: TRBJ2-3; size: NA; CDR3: CASSQDDSGDTQYF
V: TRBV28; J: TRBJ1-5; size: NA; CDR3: CASSLTGNQPQHF
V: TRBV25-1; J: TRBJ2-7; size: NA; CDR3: CASAGTGISYEQYF
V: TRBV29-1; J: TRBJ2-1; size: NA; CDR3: CSDGQETYNEQFF